The present T cell receptor beta chain was sequenced within a study of shared clonotypes between healthy human individuals. Sequencing was performed with immunoSEQ multiplex PCR; in TCRdb, only in-frame clones are kept and a portion is missing. In the table there are millions of clones, approximately 95% of which are singletons. In the naive CD8 group, cells lacked CD45RO and were positively selected for CCR7, so terminally differentiated effector memory CD45RA+ cells were left out. This clone appeared once. The sequence derives from a man aged 18 to 30 in good health. The sample consisted of naive CD8+ T cells sorted from blood.

This CDR3 is CAANRGSTGEQFF. CDR3 coding DNA: TGTGCCGCTAACAGGGGGTCAACAGGGGAGCAGTTCTTC. The genes are TRBV6-5 and TRBJ2-1, with 8 bases matching TRBD1. The CDR3 spans 13 residues. Germline lookup yields CDR1 MNHEY and CDR2 SVGAGI. The junction had 13 bases not matched to a gene; V was cut back by 11 bases and J by 10 bases.